This entry concerns a single T cell receptor beta chain. Its target is unknown. The protocol was immunoSEQ multiplex PCR, while the TCRdb copy is restricted to in-frame clones and leaves out a portion. The table records approximately 94,000 clones, around 89% of them present only once. The data originate from a study of T cell responses to AZD1222 COVID-19 vaccine. General study points: Most donors were white British, females outnumbered males, and clonal diversity was possibly underestimated. The breadth and depth of Spike-specific TCRs increased once two AZD1222 doses had been given.

The sequencing used peripheral blood, collected on day 0 of AZD1222 vaccination. This receptor was identified in an adult in good health.

The CDR3 protein is CASSQDKGLSNQPQHF. The CDR3 nucleotides read TGTGCCAGCAGCCAAGATAAGGGGCTGAGCAATCAGCCCCAGCATTTT. The J gene is TRBJ1-5, the V gene TRBV3-1 (or the pseudogene TRBV3-2); perhaps TRBD1 as D (5 bases). V gave up 0 bases and J gave up 1 base, with 10 bases separating them. The V gene's germline CDR1 is LGHDT and CDR2 YNNKEL (reference sequence). The CDR3 runs 16 residues.